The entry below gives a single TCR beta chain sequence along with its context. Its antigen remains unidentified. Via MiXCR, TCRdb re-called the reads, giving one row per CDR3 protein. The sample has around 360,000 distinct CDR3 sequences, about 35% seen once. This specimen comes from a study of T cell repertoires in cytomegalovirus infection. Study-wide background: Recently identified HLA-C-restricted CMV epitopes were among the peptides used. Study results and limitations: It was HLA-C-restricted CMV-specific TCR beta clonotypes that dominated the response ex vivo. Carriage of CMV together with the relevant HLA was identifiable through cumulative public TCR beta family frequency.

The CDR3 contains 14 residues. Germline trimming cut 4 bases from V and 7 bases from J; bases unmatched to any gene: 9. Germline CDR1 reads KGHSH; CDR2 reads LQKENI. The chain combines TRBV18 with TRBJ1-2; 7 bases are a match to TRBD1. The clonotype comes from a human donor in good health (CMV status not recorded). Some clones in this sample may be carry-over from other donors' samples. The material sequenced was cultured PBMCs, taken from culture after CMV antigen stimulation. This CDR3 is CASSHDREVAGYTF. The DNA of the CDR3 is TGTGCCAGCTCACACGACAGGGAAGTGGCTGGCTACACCTTC.